This T cell receptor (beta chain) was observed in a study of blood T cells in healthy people across ages. A note on this clonotype: Its specificity is not known.

A J-beta primer mix and a sample-barcoded 5' primer were used in a second PCR of roughly 6 to 11 cycles. From the 5' RACE reads, TCRdb called clonotypes with MiXCR, one entry per CDR3 protein. The table includes approximately 830,000 distinct CDR3 sequences, under 80% detected once. Samples each had at least 6 micrograms of total RNA extracted. The study, taken as a whole, reports: Whereas aged donors had fewer naive CD4+ cells, long-lived donors had more of them and higher diversity.

The clonotype comes from a man in his thirties or forties in good health. What was sequenced was blood.

CDR3 in DNA: TGTGCCAGCAGCGGTCAGGTTCTCAGCTCCTACGAGCAGTACTTC. It is translated as CASSGQVLSSYEQYF. V gene TRBV6-2 or TRBV6-3 combines with J gene TRBJ2-7; D gene uncertain. The CDR3 spans 15 residues. The germline CDR1 and CDR2 sequences are MNHEY and SVGEGT. Trimming left V 6 bases short and J 0 bases short, with 15 bases between.